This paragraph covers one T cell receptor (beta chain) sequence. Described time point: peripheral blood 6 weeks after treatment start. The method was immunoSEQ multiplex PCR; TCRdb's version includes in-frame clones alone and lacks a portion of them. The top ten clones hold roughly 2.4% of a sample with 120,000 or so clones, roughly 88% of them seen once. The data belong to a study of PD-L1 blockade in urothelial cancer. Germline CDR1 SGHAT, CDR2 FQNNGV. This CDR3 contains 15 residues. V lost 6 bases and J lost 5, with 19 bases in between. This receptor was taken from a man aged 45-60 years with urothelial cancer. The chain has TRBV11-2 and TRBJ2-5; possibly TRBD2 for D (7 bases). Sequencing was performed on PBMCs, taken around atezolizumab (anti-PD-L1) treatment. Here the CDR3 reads CASSNGGRGDETQYF. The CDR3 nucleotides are TGTGCCAGCAGTAACGGAGGGAGGGGGGATGAGACCCAGTACTTC.